This TCR beta chain was documented in a study of shared clonotypes between healthy human individuals. Study information: Used for every donor were three CD4 naive, three CD4 memory, two CD8 naive and one CD8 memory plate.

A remark on this clone: Its target is unknown. The same CDR3 can be traced to other DNA sequences in this sample.

There are 15 residues in the CDR3. Germline-derived CDR1 and CDR2 are SGHRS and YFSETQ. The V and J ends lost 0 bases and 0 bases respectively, with 6 bases between them. General study points: Generation probabilities were higher for clonotypes shared across all four sorted-subset donors than for unshared ones. Apart from blood, nothing was sampled; tissue repertoires likely differ.

As processed by the authors: Junction-only sequences without quality scores were provided by ImmunoSEQ, so filtering was different. Data came from immunoSEQ multiplex PCR; TCRdb stores just in-frame clones and leaves some out. V, J and clone size reflect that table, while D and trimming were determined from the DNA. The sample has 450,000 to 700,000 clones; around 95% are singletons. It was CD45RO-negative cells, positively selected for CCR7, that made up naive CD8 cells, with terminally differentiated effector memory CD45RA+ cells excluded. This receptor was identified in a woman aged 25 to 45 in good health. The sequenced sample was naive CD8+ T cells sorted from blood. This chain joins TRBV5-1 and TRBJ1-4, with D unresolved. The CDR3 bases are TGCGCCAGCAGCTTGGCCGGAGCAACTAATGAAAAACTGTTTTTT. Protein sequence: CASSLAGATNEKLFF.